These T cell receptor beta chains were read from a single sample in a study of human T cells and chemical hapten exposure. MiXCR, run by TCRdb on the RACE reads, gives a single entry per CDR3 protein. The sample carries some 70,000 distinct CDR3 sequences, about 31% recorded once. Material: whole blood, obtained in connection with sensitization to the hapten diphenylcyclopropenone (DPC). The receptors stem from a man aged 35-49 years with alopecia areata. Some clones in this sample may be carry-over from other donors' samples. Each CDR3 is given with its conserved first and last residue. Only part of the rows carry a size: once, few, many, or a class if the clone is expanded.

V gene	J gene	CDR3 length	clone size	CDR3 protein
TRBV9	TRBJ2-1	15	.	CASRCLRAGPNEQFF
TRBV20-1	TRBJ2-1	16	.	CSAKTSSSMSYNEQFF
TRBV9	TRBJ1-1	15	few	CASSVRDRGSTEAFF
TRBV4-1	TRBJ2-6	17	.	CASSQDGGTSGANVLTF
TRBV28	TRBJ2-7	15	.	CASSLRTSVSYEQYF
TRBV6-5	TRBJ2-6	14	few	CASSYDSGANVLTF
TRBV7-2	TRBJ2-5	14	.	CASTRPGGQETQYF
TRBV19	TRBJ2-2	14	few	CASSPTPGQGELFF
TRBV7-3	TRBJ2-5	13	.	CASSRDRQETQYF
TRBV29-1	TRBJ2-3	13	few	CSVEPEITDTQYF
TRBV28	TRBJ1-5	15	few	CASSLRDRDYQPQHF
TRBV15	TRBJ2-3	16	few	CATSTGREAATDTQYF
TRBV11-2	TRBJ2-3	14	.	CASSIYGRTDTQYF
TRBV20-1	TRBJ1-1	16	.	CSASNWEAFMNTEAFF
TRBV2	TRBJ1-6	14	.	CASSESGGNSPLHF
TRBV11-2	TRBJ2-7	17	.	CASSLGLAGGSGYEQYF
TRBV7-2	TRBJ1-1	16	.	CASSLLARTLNTEAFF
TRBV20-1	TRBJ2-2	11	.	CSANQTGELFF
TRBV18	TRBJ1-1	13	.	CASSPKQNTEAFF
TRBV20-1	TRBJ2-7	16	.	CSARPGTSGSNNEQYF
TRBV14	TRBJ2-5	14	.	CASRPSGGGETQYF
TRBV7-9	TRBJ2-2	13	.	CASSAGRTGELFF
TRBV28	TRBJ2-7	13	few	CASSLVGSYEQYF
TRBV4-3	TRBJ2-1	14	few	CASSQDPRGDEQFF
TRBV20-1	TRBJ2-7	13	.	CSARGYHSYEQYF
TRBV12-2	TRBJ1-1	19	.	CASRLVSGAHKGTNTEAFF
TRBV12-3/TRBV12-4	TRBJ2-5	13	few	CASTYQGLETQYF
TRBV27	TRBJ2-3	13	.	CASSFDRFDTQYF
TRBV11-2	TRBJ2-3	16	.	CASSLERLAWTDTQYF
TRBV11-1	TRBJ2-4	12	few	CASSQGANIQYF
TRBV14	TRBJ2-3	17	.	CASSQGVRGGSTDTQYF
TRBV24-1	TRBJ1-5	13	.	CATSDSGRQPQHF
TRBV10-3	TRBJ2-7	13	.	CAANEGRENEQYF
TRBV4-1	TRBJ2-3	14	few	CASSPPLRGSAQYF
TRBV24-1	TRBJ2-1	16	.	CATSSRRTSSYNEQFF
TRBV30	TRBJ2-7	14	.	CAWSTGTGGFEQYF
TRBV3-1	TRBJ2-3	15	few	CASSQVVGAADTQYF
TRBV12-3/TRBV12-4	TRBJ1-1	13	few	CASSSRPNTEAFF
TRBV10-3	TRBJ2-5	15	.	CAISALAGVGETQYF
TRBV7-9	TRBJ1-2	15	.	CASSLAHRDGDGYTF
TRBV28	TRBJ2-7	15	few	CASSSKGQGGDEQYF
TRBV6-5	TRBJ1-5	15	.	CASSSRQGKDQPQHF
TRBV27	TRBJ1-5	15	.	CASSSRGGREQPQHF
TRBV12-3/TRBV12-4	TRBJ1-4	14	.	CASTLPGPSEKLFF
TRBV11-2	TRBJ2-3	15	.	CASSLAGKSTDTQYF
TRBV9	TRBJ2-3	15	.	CASSVGLAATDTQYF
TRBV6-2/TRBV6-3	TRBJ2-3	19	.	CASSFIVMGLAENTDTQYF
TRBV7-9	TRBJ2-5	16	few	CASSPLVAGGPETQYF
TRBV20-1	TRBJ2-3	16	.	CSARGPGGLRADTQYF
TRBV10-3	TRBJ2-5	13	.	CAISDLAGETQYF
TRBV20-1	TRBJ1-5	15	.	CSARAKTGSNQPQHF
TRBV11-2	TRBJ1-3	12	.	CASSFTRNTIYF
TRBV13	TRBJ2-3	19	.	CASSFRLEREGGDTDTQYF
TRBV29-1	TRBJ1-3	14	few	CSVFGTNSGNTIYF